This T cell receptor (beta chain) was recovered during a study of cytomegalovirus exposure and HLA in healthy donors. Study-wide background: Of all 400 or so donors who were genotyped, 75% to 90% belonged to the Caucasian-associated ancestry cluster. Study-level points and caveats: V- and J-gene trimming of TCR beta was linked (in a later analysis) to a missense DCLRE1C variant. Associated with HLA alleles at 0.05 false discovery rate in a later analysis were 16,951 TCR beta sequences.

CDR3 length: 13 residues. Trimming took 7 bases from V and 3 from J; bases not matched to a gene: 4. Germline values: CDR1 ENHRY, CDR2 SYGVKD. Researchers ran the PCR with 60 Vbeta and 13 Jbeta primers. As handled by the study authors: Approximately 78 million unique TCR beta chains, roughly 11 million of them shared, were counted by a later analysis. The repertoire was sequenced with immunoSEQ multiplex PCR; TCRdb's copy has only in-frame clones and lacks some. That table is the source of V, J and clone size, and D and trimming were worked out from the DNA. The sample holds some 180,000 clones; around 83% are singletons and the top ten take approximately 1.8%. Turning to this clone: What it recognizes is unknown.

The chain couples TRBV10-3 to TRBJ2-7; the match to TRBD1 covers 9 bases. This receptor was identified in a man aged 40-49 years in good health and CMV-seropositive. Sequencing used PBMCs. The CDR3 loop is CAIMGQGYYEQYF. In DNA, the CDR3 is TGTGCCATCATGGGACAGGGTTACTACGAGCAGTACTTC.